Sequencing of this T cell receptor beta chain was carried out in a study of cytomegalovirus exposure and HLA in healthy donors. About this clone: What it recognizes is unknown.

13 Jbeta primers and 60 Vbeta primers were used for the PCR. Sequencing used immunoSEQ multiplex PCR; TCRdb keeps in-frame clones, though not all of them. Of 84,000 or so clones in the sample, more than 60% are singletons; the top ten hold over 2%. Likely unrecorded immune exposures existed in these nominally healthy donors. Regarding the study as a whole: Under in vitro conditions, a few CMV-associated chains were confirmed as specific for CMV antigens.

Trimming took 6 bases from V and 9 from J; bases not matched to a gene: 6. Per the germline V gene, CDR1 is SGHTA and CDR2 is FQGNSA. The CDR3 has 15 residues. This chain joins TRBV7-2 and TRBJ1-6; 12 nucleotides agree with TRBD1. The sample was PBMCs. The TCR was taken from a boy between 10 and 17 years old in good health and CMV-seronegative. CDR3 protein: CASRSGTGGFSPLHF. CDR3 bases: TGTGCCAGCAGATCCGGGACAGGGGGCTTTTCACCCCTCCACTTT.